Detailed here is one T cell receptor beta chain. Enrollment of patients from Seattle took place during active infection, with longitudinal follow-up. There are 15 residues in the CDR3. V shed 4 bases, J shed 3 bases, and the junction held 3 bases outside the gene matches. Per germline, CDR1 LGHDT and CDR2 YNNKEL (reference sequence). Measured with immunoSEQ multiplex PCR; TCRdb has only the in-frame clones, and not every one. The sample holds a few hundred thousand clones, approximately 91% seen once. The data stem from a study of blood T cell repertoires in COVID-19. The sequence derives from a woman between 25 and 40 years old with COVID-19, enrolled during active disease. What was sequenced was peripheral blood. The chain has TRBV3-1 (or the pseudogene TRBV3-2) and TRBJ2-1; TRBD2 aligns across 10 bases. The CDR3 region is CASSLGLADYNEQFF. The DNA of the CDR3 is TGTGCCAGCAGCCTCGGACTAGCGGACTACAATGAGCAGTTCTTC.